These 2 T cell receptor beta chains came from one sample sequenced in a study of T cell responses to AZD1222 COVID-19 vaccine. Method: immunoSEQ multiplex PCR; TCRdb's copy keeps in-frame clones and lacks some. The sample shows under 150,000 clones, around 90% of them seen only once. The specimen comprised peripheral blood, sampled 28 days after the second AZD1222 dose. These receptors were collected from an adult who received the AZD1222 COVID-19 vaccine.

The J gene is TRBJ1-4, the V gene TRBV6-1, with a possible D match to TRBD1 (5 bases). The CDR3 is 15 amino acids. CDR1 and CDR2 from the germline V gene are MNHNS and SASEGT. The germline V and J ends were trimmed by 2 bases and 7 bases, with 14 bases remaining between them. The CDR3 loop is CASSERWDGGEKLFF. CDR3 nucleotide sequence: TGTGCCAGCAGTGAACGGTGGGACGGAGGTGAAAAACTGTTTTTT.

The chain recombines TRBV10-3 with TRBJ1-5, with TRBD1 matching over 10 bases. Germline assignment: CDR1 ENHRY and CDR2 SYGVKD. The CDR3 has 15 amino acids. With 10 bases clipped from V and 4 bases from J, the junction kept 10 bases outside the gene matches. CDR3 loop: CATKGTGEQNQPQHF. CDR3 in DNA: TGTGCCACCAAAGGGACAGGGGAACAGAATCAGCCCCAGCATTTT.